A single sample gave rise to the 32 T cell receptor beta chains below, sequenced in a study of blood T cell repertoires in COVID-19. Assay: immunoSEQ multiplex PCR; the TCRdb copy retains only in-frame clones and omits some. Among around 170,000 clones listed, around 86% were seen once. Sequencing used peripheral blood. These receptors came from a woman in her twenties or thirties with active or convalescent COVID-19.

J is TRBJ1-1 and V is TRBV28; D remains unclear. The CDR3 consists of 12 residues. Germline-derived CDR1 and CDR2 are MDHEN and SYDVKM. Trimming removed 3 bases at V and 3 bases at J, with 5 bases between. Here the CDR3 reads CASSFGDTEAFF. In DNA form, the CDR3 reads TGTGCCAGCAGTTTCGGTGACACTGAAGCTTTCTTT.

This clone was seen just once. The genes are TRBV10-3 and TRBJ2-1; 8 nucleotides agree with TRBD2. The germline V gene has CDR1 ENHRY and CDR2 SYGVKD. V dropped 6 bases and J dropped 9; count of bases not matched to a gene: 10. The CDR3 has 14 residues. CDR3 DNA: TGTGCCATCAGCCCGAACGCGGGAGGAAGTGAGCAGTTCTTC. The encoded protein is CAISPNAGGSEQFF.

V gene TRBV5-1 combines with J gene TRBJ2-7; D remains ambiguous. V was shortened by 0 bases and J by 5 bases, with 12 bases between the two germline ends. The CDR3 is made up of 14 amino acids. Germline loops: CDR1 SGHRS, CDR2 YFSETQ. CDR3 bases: TGCGCCAGCAGCTTGGTGGCAGGAATAAACGAGCAGTACTTC. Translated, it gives CASSLVAGINEQYF.

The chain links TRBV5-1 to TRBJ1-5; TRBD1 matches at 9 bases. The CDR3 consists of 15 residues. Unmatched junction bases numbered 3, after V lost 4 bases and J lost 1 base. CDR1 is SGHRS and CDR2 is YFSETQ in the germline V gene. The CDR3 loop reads CASSPGTGSNQPQHF. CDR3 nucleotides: TGCGCCAGCAGCCCCGGGACAGGGAGCAATCAGCCCCAGCATTTT.

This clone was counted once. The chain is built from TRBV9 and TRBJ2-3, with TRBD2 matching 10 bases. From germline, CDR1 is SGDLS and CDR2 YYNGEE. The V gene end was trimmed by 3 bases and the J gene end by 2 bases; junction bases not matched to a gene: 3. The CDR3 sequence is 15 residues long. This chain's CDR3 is CASSGTSGNTDTQYF. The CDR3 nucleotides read TGTGCCAGCAGCGGGACTAGCGGAAACACAGATACGCAGTATTTT.

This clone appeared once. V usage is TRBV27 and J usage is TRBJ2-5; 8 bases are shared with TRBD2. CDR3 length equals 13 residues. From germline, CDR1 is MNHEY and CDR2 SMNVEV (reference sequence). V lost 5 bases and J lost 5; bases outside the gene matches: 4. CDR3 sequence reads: CASSTAGVETQYF. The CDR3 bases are TGTGCCAGCAGTACAGCGGGGGTTGAGACCCAGTACTTC.

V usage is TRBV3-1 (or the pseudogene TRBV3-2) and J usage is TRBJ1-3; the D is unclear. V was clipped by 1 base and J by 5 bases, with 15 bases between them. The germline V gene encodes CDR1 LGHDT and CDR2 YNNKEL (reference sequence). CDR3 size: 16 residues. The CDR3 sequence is CASSQGAAGGRNTIYF. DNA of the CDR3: TGTGCCAGCAGCCAAGGGGCGGCGGGAGGGCGAAACACCATATATTTT.

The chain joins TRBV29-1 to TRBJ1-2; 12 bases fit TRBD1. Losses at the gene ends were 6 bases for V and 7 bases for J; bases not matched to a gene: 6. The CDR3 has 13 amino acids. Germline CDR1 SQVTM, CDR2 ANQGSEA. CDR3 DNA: TGCAGCGTAGACCCGGGACAGGGGGCTGGCTACACCTTC. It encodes CSVDPGQGAGYTF. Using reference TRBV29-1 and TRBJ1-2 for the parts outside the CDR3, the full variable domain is SAVISQKPSRDICQRGTSLTIQCQVDSQVTMMFWYRQQPGQSLTLIATANQGSEATYESGFVIDKFPISRPNLTFSTLTVSNMSPEDSSIYLCSVDPGQGAGYTFGSGTRLTVV.

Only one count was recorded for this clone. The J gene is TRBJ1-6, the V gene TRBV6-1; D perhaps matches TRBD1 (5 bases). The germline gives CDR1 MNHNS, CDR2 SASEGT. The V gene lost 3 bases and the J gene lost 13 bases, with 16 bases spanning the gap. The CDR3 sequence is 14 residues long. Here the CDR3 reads CASSDPQGLRPLHF. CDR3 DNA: TGTGCCAGCAGTGATCCCCAGGGTTTGAGGCCCCTCCACTTT.

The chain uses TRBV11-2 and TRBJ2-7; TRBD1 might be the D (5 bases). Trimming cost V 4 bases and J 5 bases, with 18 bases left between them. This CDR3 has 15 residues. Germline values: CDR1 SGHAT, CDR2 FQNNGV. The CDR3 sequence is CASSSSELAGHEQYF. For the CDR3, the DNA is TGTGCCAGCAGCTCCTCAGAGTTGGCAGGGCACGAGCAGTACTTC.

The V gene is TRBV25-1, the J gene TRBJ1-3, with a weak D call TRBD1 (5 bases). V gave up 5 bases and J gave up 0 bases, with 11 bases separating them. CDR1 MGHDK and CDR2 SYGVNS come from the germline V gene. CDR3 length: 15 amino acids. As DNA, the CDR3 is TGTGCCAGCAGTTTCTTCGGGGGCTCTGGAAACACCATATATTTT. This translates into CASSFFGGSGNTIYF.

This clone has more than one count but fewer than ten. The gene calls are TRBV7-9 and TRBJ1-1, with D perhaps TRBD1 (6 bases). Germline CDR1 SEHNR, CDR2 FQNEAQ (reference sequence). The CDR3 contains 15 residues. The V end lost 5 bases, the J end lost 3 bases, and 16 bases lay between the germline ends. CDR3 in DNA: TGTGCCAGCAGCCCAAAGGGGGGGAGGGACACTGAAGCTTTCTTT. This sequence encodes CASSPKGGRDTEAFF. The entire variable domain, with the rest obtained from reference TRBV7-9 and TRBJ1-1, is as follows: DTGVSQNPRHKITKRGQNVTFRCDPISEHNRLYWYRQTLGQGPEFLTYFQNEAQLEKSRLLSDRFSAERPKGSFSTLEIQRTEQGDSAMYLCASSPKGGRDTEAFFGQGTRLTVV.

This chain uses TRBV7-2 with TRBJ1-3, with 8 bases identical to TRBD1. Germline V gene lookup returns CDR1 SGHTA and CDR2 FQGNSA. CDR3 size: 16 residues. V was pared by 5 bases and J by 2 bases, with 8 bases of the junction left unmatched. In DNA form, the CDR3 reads TGTGCCAGCAGCCCATCGACAGGGGCGGCTGGAAACACCATATATTTT. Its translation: CASSPSTGAAGNTIYF.

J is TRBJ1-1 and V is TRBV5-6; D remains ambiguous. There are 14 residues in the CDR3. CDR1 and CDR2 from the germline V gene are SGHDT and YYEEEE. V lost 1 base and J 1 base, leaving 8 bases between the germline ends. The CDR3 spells CASSLRSSNTEAFF. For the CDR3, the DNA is TGTGCCAGCAGCTTGCGCAGTTCGAACACTGAAGCTTTCTTT.

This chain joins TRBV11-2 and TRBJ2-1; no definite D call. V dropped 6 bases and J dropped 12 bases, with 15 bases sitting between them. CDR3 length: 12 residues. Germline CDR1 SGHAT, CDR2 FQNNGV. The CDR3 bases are TGTGCCAGCAGAGACTCCGGGTTGAGGCAGTTCTTC. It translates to CASRDSGLRQFF.

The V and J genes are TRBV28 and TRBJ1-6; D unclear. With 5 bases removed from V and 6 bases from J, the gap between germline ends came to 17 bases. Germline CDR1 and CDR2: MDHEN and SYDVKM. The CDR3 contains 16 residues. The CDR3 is CASSTPTFHSNSPLHF. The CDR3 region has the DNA TGTGCCAGCAGTACCCCTACCTTTCATTCTAATTCACCCCTCCACTTT.

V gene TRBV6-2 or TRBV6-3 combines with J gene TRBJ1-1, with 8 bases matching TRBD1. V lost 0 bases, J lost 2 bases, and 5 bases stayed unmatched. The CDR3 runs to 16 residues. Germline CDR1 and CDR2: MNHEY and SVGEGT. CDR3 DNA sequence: TGTGCCAGCAGTTACTCCAGGACAGGGAGTAACACTGAAGCTTTCTTT. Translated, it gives CASSYSRTGSNTEAFF.

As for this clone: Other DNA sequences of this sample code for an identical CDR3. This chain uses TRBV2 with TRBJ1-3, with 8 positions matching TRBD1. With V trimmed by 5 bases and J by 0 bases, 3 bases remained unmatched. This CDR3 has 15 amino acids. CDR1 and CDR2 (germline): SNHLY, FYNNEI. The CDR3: CASSRTGSSGNTIYF. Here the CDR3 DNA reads TGTGCCAGCAGTCGGACAGGGAGCTCTGGAAACACCATATATTTT.

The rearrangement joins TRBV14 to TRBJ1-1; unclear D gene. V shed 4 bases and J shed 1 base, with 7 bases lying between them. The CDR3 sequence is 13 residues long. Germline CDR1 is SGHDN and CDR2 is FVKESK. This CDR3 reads CASSLTRNTEAFF. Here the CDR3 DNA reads TGTGCCAGCAGCCTCACACGGAACACTGAAGCTTTCTTT. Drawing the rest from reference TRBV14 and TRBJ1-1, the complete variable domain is EAGVTQFPSHSVIEKGQTVTLRCDPISGHDNLYWYRRVMGKEIKFLLHFVKESKQDESGMPNNRFLAERTGGTYSTLKVQPAELEDSGVYFCASSLTRNTEAFFGQGTRLTVV.

CDR3 loop: CSARLNYGYTF. CDR3 DNA: TGCAGTGCTAGACTTAACTATGGCTACACCTTC. The chain employs TRBV20-1 and TRBJ1-2, with D unclear. The CDR3 has 11 amino acids. V lost 2 bases, J lost 1 base, and 2 bases lay in between. Germline CDR1 reads DFQATT; CDR2 reads SNEGSKA (reference sequence).

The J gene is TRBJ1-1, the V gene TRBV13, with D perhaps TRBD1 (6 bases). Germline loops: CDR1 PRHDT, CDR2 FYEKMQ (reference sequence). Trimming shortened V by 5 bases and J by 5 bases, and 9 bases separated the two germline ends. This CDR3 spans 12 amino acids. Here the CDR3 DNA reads TGTGCCAGCAGCCAAGGACAGACTGAAGCTTTCTTT. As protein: CASSQGQTEAFF.

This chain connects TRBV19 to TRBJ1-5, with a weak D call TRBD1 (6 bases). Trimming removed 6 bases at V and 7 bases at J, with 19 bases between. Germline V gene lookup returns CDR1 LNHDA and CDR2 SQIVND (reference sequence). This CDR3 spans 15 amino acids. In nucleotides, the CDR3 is TGTGCCAGTAGGCACTACTACTCAGGGGTACAGCCCCAGCATTTT. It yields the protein CASRHYYSGVQPQHF.

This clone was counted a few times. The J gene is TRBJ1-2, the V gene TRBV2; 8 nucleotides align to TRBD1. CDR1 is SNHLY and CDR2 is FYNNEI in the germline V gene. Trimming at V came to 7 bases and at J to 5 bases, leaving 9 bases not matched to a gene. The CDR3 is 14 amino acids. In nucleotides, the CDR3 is TGTGCCAGCATTCCCCGACAGGGGAATTATGGCTACACCTTC. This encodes CASIPRQGNYGYTF.

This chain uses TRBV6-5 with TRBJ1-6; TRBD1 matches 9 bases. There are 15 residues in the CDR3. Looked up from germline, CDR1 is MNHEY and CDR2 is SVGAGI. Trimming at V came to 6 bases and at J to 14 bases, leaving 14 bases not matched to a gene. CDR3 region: CASRNRDRVGLTLHF. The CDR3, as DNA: TGTGCCAGCAGGAACCGGGACAGGGTTGGCCTCACCCTCCACTTT.

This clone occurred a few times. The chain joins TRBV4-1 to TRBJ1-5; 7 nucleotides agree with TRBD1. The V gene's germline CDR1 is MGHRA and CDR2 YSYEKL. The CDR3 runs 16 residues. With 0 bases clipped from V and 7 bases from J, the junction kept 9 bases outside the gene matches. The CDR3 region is CASSQDPETGNQPQHF. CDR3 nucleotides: TGCGCCAGCAGCCAAGATCCCGAGACAGGGAACCAGCCCCAGCATTTT.

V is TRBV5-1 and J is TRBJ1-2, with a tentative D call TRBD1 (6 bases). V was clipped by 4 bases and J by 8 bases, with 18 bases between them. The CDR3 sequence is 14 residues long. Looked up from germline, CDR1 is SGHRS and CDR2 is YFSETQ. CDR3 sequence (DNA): TGCGCCAGCAGCACCCCGGGGGGGGCGAAGGGCTACACCTTC. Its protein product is CASSTPGGAKGYTF. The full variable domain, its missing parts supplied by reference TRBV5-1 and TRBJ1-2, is KAGVTQTPRYLIKTRGQQVTLSCSPISGHRSVSWYQQTPGQGLQFLFEYFSETQRNKGNFPGRFSGRQFSNSRSEMNVSTLELGDSALYLCASSTPGGAKGYTFGSGTRLTVV.

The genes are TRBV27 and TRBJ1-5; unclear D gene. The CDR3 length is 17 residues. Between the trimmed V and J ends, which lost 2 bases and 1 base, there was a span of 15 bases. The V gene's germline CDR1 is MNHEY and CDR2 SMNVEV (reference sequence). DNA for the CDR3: TGTGCCAGCAGTTTAGCGGCAGGAGGTGGGAGCAATCAGCCCCAGCATTTT. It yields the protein CASSLAAGGGSNQPQHF.

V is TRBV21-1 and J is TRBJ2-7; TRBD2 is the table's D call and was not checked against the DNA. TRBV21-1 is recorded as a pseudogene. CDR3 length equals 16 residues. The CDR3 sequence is CASSKGSGRGNYEQYF. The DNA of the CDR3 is TGTGCCAGCAGCAAAGGAAGCGGGAGGGGTAATTACGAGCAGTACTTC.

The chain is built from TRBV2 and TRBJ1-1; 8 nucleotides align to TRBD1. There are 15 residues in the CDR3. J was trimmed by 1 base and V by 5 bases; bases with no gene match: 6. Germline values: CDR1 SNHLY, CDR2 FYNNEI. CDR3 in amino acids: CASSTGGTWNTEAFF. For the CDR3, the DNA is TGTGCCAGCAGTACAGGGGGTACATGGAACACTGAAGCTTTCTTT.

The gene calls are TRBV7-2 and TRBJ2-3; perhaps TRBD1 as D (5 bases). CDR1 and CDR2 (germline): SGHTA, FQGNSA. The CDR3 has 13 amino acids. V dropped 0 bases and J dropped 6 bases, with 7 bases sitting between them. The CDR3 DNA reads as TGTGCCAGCAGCTTAGCGCCAGGGGATACGCAGTATTTT. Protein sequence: CASSLAPGDTQYF.

CDR3 amino acids: CASSLGVAGYTF. The CDR3 DNA follows: TGTGCCAGCAGCTTGGGTGTCGCGGGCTACACCTTC. The chain recombines TRBV5-6 with TRBJ1-2, with D unresolved. The CDR3 spans 12 residues. Germline lookup yields CDR1 SGHDT and CDR2 YYEEEE. Trimming cost V 0 bases and J 8 bases, with 8 bases left between them. Supplemented by reference TRBV5-6 and TRBJ1-2, the full variable domain reads DAGVTQSPTHLIKTRGQQVTLRCSPKSGHDTVSWYQQALGQGPQFIFQYYEEEERQRGNFPDRFSGHQFPNYSSELNVNALLLGDSALYLCASSLGVAGYTFGSGTRLTVV.

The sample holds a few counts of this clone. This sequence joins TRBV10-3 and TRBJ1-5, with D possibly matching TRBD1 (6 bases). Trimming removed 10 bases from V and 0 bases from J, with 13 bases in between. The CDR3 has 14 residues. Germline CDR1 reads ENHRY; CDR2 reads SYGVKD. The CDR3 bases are TGTGCCACTGGAAGACAGGATAGCAATCAGCCCCAGCATTTT. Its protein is CATGRQDSNQPQHF.